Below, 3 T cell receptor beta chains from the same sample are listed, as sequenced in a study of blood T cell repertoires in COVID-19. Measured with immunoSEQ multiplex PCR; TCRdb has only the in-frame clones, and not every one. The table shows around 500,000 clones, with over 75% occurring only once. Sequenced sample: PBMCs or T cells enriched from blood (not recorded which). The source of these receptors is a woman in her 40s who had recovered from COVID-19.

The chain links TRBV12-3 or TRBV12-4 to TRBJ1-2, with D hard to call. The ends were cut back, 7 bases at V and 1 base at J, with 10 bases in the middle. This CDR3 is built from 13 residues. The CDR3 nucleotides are TGTGCCAGCACCCTATATGGTAACTATGGCTACACCTTC. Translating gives CASTLYGNYGYTF.

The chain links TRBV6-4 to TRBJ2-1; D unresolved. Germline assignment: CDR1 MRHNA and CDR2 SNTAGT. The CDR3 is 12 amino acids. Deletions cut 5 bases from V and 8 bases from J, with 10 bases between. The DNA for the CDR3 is TGTGCCAGCAGTAACCTACGCGATGAGCAGTTCTTC. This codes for CASSNLRDEQFF.

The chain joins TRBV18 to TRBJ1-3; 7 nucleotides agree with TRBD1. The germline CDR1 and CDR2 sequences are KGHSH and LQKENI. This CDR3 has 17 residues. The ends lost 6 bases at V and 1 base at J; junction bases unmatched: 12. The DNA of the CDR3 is TGTGCCAGCTCCGGAACACAGGGGTTCCCTTCTGGAAACACCATATATTTT. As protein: CASSGTQGFPSGNTIYF.